A single sample gave rise to the 4 T cell receptor beta chains below, sequenced in a study of cytotoxic CD8 clonotypes in ibrutinib-treated CLL. Produced via immunoSEQ multiplex PCR; TCRdb's table is partial and in-frame only. The profile covers about 200,000 clones, with 60% to 80% appearing a single time and approximately 10% taken by the ten largest. Specimen: PBMCs, collected after 12 months of ibrutinib treatment. These TCRs come from a human donor with chronic lymphocytic leukemia.

This chain joins TRBV19 and TRBJ1-1; 7 nucleotides match TRBD1. This CDR3 is 14 amino acids long. The ends lost 3 bases at V and 5 bases at J; junction bases unmatched: 6. Germline V CDR1 and CDR2: LNHDA, SQIVND (reference sequence). The CDR3 spells CASSIGPGGTEAFF. The CDR3 DNA reads as TGTGCCAGTAGTATTGGACCAGGGGGGACTGAAGCTTTCTTT.

The chain joins TRBV6-5 to TRBJ1-1; D gene unclear. V gave up 8 bases and J gave up 7 bases, with 14 bases separating them. Germline V gives CDR1 MNHEY, CDR2 SVGAGI. CDR3 size: 12 residues. The CDR3 nucleotides are TGTGCCAGCCTCTCGGGCAGGTTTGAAGCTTTCTTT. It codes for CASLSGRFEAFF.

This sequence joins TRBV18 and TRBJ1-1; possible D gene TRBD1, 6 bases. The CDR3 runs to 14 residues. Trimming took 2 bases from V and 1 from J, leaving 8 bases between them. From germline, CDR1 is KGHSH and CDR2 LQKENI. The DNA of the CDR3 is TGTGCCAGCTCACCAGCCAGGGGGAACACTGAAGCTTTCTTT. This sequence encodes CASSPARGNTEAFF.

This chain uses TRBV28 with TRBJ1-5; possible D gene TRBD1, 6 bases. This CDR3 has 14 amino acids. The V gene lost 3 bases and the J gene lost 1 base, with 7 bases spanning the gap. CDR1 and CDR2 (germline): MDHEN, SYDVKM. In DNA, the CDR3 is TGTGCCAGCAGTTTCGGACAGAGCAATCAGCCCCAGCATTTT. This encodes CASSFGQSNQPQHF.